This note documents a single T cell receptor beta chain sequence. Its antigen is not known. The sample comes from a study of OX40 agonist ivuxolimab in advanced cancers. Overall study context: Eligibility rules accepted prior anti-PD-1, anti-PD-L1 or anti-CTLA-4 therapy, and 35% to 40% had some. Partial responses occurred in three patients (one hepatocellular carcinoma, two cutaneous melanoma). Findings and limits, study-wide: Among the lowest peripheral clonal expansion occurred in 0.1-3.0 mg/kg partial responders. In the 0.1 to 3.0 mg/kg range, CD4+ and CD8+ blood T cells had expanded clonally by week 6.

Assay used: immunoSEQ multiplex PCR; TCRdb lists only in-frame clones, some missing. This table holds approximately 77,000 clones, under 85% found once. With V trimmed by 4 bases and J by 4 bases, 15 bases remained unmatched. CDR1 is MDHEN and CDR2 is SYDVKM in the germline V gene. This CDR3 contains 17 residues. V is TRBV28 and J is TRBJ1-2; 7 bases match TRBD1. Specimen: CD4+ or CD8+ T cells sorted from blood, collected in a trial of the OX40 agonist ivuxolimab. The sequence came from an adult with an advanced solid tumor such as melanoma, head and neck, liver or kidney cancer. CDR3 coding DNA: TGTGCCAGCAGTTCATACTTCGGGACAGCTTCTTTCTATGGCTACACCTTC. It translates to CASSSYFGTASFYGYTF.